The 27 T cell receptor beta chains given below trace back to one sample, sequenced in a study of shared clonotypes between healthy human individuals. The protocol was immunoSEQ multiplex PCR, while the TCRdb copy is restricted to in-frame clones and leaves out a portion. The sample carries roughly 1 million clones, around 78% recorded once. The sequenced sample was memory CD4+ T cells from PBMCs. Subset in this sample: CD45RA-negative fraction. These receptors were obtained from a man aged 18 to 30 in good health. Some clones in this sample may be carry-over from other donors' samples.

This clone was observed a handful of times. The chain employs TRBV5-1 and TRBJ2-1; TRBD2 agrees at 9 bases. Germline-derived CDR1 and CDR2 are SGHRS and YFSETQ. There are 17 residues in the CDR3. V gave up 3 bases and J gave up 1 base; unmatched junction bases: 8. The DNA of the CDR3 is TGCGCCAGCAGCTCCGGCGGGGCGGGAGGGTCCTACAATGAGCAGTTCTTC. Translating it yields CASSSGGAGGSYNEQFF.

The rearrangement links TRBV19 to TRBJ2-7, with 9 positions matching TRBD1. The CDR3 contains 15 residues. Germline V gene data show CDR1 as LNHDA and CDR2 as SQIVND (reference sequence). V dropped 6 bases and J dropped 4; count of bases not matched to a gene: 10. For the CDR3, the DNA is TGTGCCAGTAGGGCCACAGGGGGCAGCGTGTACGAGCAGTACTTC. Residues: CASRATGGSVYEQYF.

V is TRBV7-9 and J is TRBJ1-5; unclear D gene. Trimming left V 5 bases short and J 5 bases short, with 28 bases between. The CDR3 sequence is 19 residues long. Germline CDR1 SEHNR, CDR2 FQNEAQ (reference sequence). CDR3 bases: TGTGCCAGCAGCCCGACGGGGTCGGGAGGCAGGTTCGGGGATCAGCCCCAGCATTTT. This gives the protein CASSPTGSGGRFGDQPQHF.

The genes are TRBV27 and TRBJ2-2; 8 bases align to TRBD1. Germline values: CDR1 MNHEY, CDR2 SMNVEV (reference sequence). The length of the CDR3 is 14 residues. The V and J ends lost 6 bases and 4 bases, in that order; junction bases with no gene match: 4. Here the CDR3 reads CASRQQGGTGELFF. In DNA form, the CDR3 reads TGTGCCAGCAGGCAACAGGGGGGCACCGGGGAGCTGTTTTTT.

V and J are TRBV27 and TRBJ1-4; a weak D match, TRBD1 (5 bases). V was pared by 6 bases and J by 4 bases, with 15 bases between. The germline CDR1 and CDR2 sequences are MNHEY and SMNVEV (reference sequence). The CDR3 runs 15 residues. The CDR3, as DNA: TGTGCCAGCAGCGGGTGGGACGGGATTAATGAAAAACTGTTTTTT. Its translation is CASSGWDGINEKLFF.

Here the CDR3 reads CASSRTGVNEKLFF. The CDR3, as DNA: TGTGCCAGCAGCCGGACAGGGGTTAATGAAAAACTGTTTTTT. This rearrangement joins TRBV6-5 to TRBJ1-4; the match to TRBD1 covers 9 bases. The CDR3 is made up of 14 amino acids. V shed 6 bases and J 4 bases; nucleotides not matched to a gene: 3. The germline V gene has CDR1 MNHEY and CDR2 SVGAGI.

The genes are TRBV28 and TRBJ2-2, with D perhaps being TRBD1 or TRBD2 (6 bases each). Germline V gives CDR1 MDHEN, CDR2 SYDVKM. This CDR3 has 17 amino acids. V lost 7 bases and J lost 0, with 18 bases in between. The DNA for the CDR3 is TGTGCCAGCATCAGGGGCGGGACACTGACGAACACCGGGGAGCTGTTTTTT. It specifies CASIRGGTLTNTGELFF.

This chain joins TRBV4-2 and TRBJ1-3, with unresolved D. Germline V gene sequence: CDR1 LGHNA, CDR2 YNFKEQ. V lost 3 bases to trimming and J lost 4 bases, with 10 bases between them. This CDR3 contains 14 residues. The CDR3 is CASSQETQGNTIYF. CDR3 DNA: TGTGCCAGCAGCCAGGAGACACAGGGAAACACCATATATTTT.

The chain uses TRBV7-8 and TRBJ1-1, with D maybe TRBD1 (5 bases). Germline V CDR1 and CDR2: SGHVS, FQNEAQ. CDR3 length equals 15 residues. Trimming pared 1 base from V and 4 bases from J, leaving 13 bases between. The CDR3 region is CASSLGGRASTEAFF. The CDR3 DNA follows: TGTGCCAGCAGCTTAGGGGGCAGGGCGAGCACTGAAGCTTTCTTT.

This clone was seen a few times. The chain has TRBV7-9 and TRBJ2-2; perhaps TRBD1 as D (7 bases). This CDR3 has 14 residues. The V gene's germline CDR1 is SEHNR and CDR2 FQNEAQ (reference sequence). V dropped 5 bases and J dropped 6 bases, with 13 bases sitting between them. In DNA, the CDR3 is TGTGCCAGCAGCCTTCAGGGGGGCCCCGGGGAGCTGTTTTTT. Encoded protein: CASSLQGGPGELFF.

As concerns this clone: Distinct nucleotide sequences in the sample also encode this CDR3. V gene TRBV18 combines with J gene TRBJ2-3; 10 positions agree with TRBD2. The CDR3 extends over 14 amino acids. Looked up from germline, CDR1 is KGHSH and CDR2 is LQKENI. The junction had 0 bases not matched to a gene; V was cut back by 3 bases and J by 3 bases. CDR3 in amino acids: CASSPTSGTDTQYF. The DNA for the CDR3 is TGTGCCAGCTCACCGACTAGCGGGACAGATACGCAGTATTTT.

The gene calls are TRBV7-2 and TRBJ2-1; TRBD2 aligns across 12 bases. The V and J ends lost 1 base and 7 bases, in that order; junction bases with no gene match: 5. The CDR3 runs 16 residues. Per germline, CDR1 SGHTA and CDR2 FQGNSA. CDR3 region: CASSLVGLAGWNEQFF. CDR3 bases: TGTGCCAGCAGCTTAGTTGGACTAGCGGGATGGAATGAGCAGTTCTTC. The complete variable domain, with remaining parts taken from reference TRBV7-2 and TRBJ2-1, reads GAGVSQSPSNKVTEKGKDVELRCDPISGHTALYWYRQSLGQGLEFLIYFQGNSAPDKSGLPSDRFSAERTGGSVSTLTIQRTQQEDSAVYLCASSLVGLAGWNEQFFGPGTRLTVL.

This clone appeared once. The chain joins TRBV7-9 to TRBJ2-5; 8 bases match TRBD1. In germline, CDR1 is SEHNR, CDR2 FQNEAQ (reference sequence). V dropped 4 bases and J dropped 5; count of bases not matched to a gene: 3. CDR3 length: 13 residues. The CDR3 is CASSWTGLETQYF. The DNA for the CDR3 is TGTGCCAGCAGCTGGACAGGGTTGGAGACCCAGTACTTC.

This chain links TRBV18 with TRBJ2-7, with TRBD2 matching over 13 bases. The CDR3 has 20 residues. J gave up 4 bases and V 2 bases, and 17 bases lay outside the gene matches. CDR1 KGHSH and CDR2 LQKENI come from the germline V gene. CDR3 loop: CASSPEKGLAGAIVGYEQYF. As DNA, the CDR3 is TGTGCCAGCTCACCAGAGAAAGGACTAGCGGGAGCTATAGTTGGGTACGAGCAGTACTTC.

On this clone itself: Other DNA sequences in the sample encode the same CDR3. Here the CDR3 DNA reads TGTGCCAGCAGCTTAAGCTCAGGAACTGAAGCTTTCTTT. As protein: CASSLSSGTEAFF. The rearrangement links TRBV7-3 to TRBJ1-1; D gene ambiguous. The V end lost 1 base, the J end lost 5 bases, and 8 bases lay between the germline ends. CDR1 is SGHTA, CDR2 FQGTGA, per germline. This CDR3 has 13 amino acids.

The chain combines TRBV19 with TRBJ2-2; a weak D match, TRBD1 (7 bases). Deletions cut 3 bases from V and 4 bases from J, with 12 bases between. Germline-derived CDR1 and CDR2 are LNHDA and SQIVND (reference sequence). This CDR3 spans 15 amino acids. CDR3 loop: CASSIQGGITGELFF. DNA for the CDR3: TGTGCCAGTAGTATTCAGGGGGGTATCACCGGGGAGCTGTTTTTT.

A word on this clone: This CDR3 is also generated by other DNA sequences in the sample. The rearrangement joins TRBV6-6 to TRBJ2-2; 9 nucleotides align to TRBD1. V shed 6 bases, J shed 3 bases, and the junction held 5 bases outside the gene matches. The CDR3 sequence is 15 residues long. The germline V gene has CDR1 MNHNY and CDR2 SVGAGI (reference sequence). The DNA for the CDR3 is TGTGCCAGCAGCCCGGGACAGGGAGACACCGGGGAGCTGTTTTTT. This translates into CASSPGQGDTGELFF.

In regard to this clone: A far larger clone is off by one base, so a read error is likely. This same CDR3 is encoded by further DNA sequences in the sample. The V and J genes are TRBV6-5 and TRBJ2-3, with 8 bases fitting TRBD2. This CDR3 has 13 amino acids. Germline values: CDR1 MNHEY, CDR2 SVGAGI. CDR3: CASRSGSEGTQYF. CDR3 bases: TGTGCCAGCAGAAGCGGGAGTGAAGGTACGCAGTACTTT.

The gene calls are TRBV30 and TRBJ2-2; unclear D gene. Germline CDR1 GTSNPN, CDR2 SVGIG (reference sequence). The CDR3 consists of 12 residues. The V end lost 2 bases, the J end lost 5 bases, and 6 bases lay between the germline ends. The CDR3 sequence is CAWSSMTGELFF. For the CDR3, the DNA is TGTGCCTGGAGTTCTATGACCGGGGAGCTGTTTTTT. The full variable domain, its missing parts supplied by reference TRBV30 and TRBJ2-2, is SQTIHQWPATLVQPVGSPLSLECTVEGTSNPNLYWYRQAAGRGLQLLFYSVGIGQISSEVPQNLSASRPQDRQFILSSKKLLLSDSGFYLCAWSSMTGELFFGEGSRLTVL.

As concerns this clone: Other DNA sequences within the sample encode an identical CDR3. This chain joins TRBV5-1 and TRBJ1-2; tentatively, D is TRBD1 (6 bases). In germline, CDR1 is SGHRS, CDR2 YFSETQ. Trimming took off 0 bases at V and 4 bases at J, with 13 bases between the two ends. The CDR3 covers 15 residues. The CDR3 loop is CASSLEQGGGYGYTF. In DNA form, the CDR3 reads TGCGCCAGCAGCTTGGAACAGGGAGGGGGCTATGGCTACACCTTC. The variable domain in full, with the rest retrieved from reference TRBV5-1 and TRBJ1-2, is KAGVTQTPRYLIKTRGQQVTLSCSPISGHRSVSWYQQTPGQGLQFLFEYFSETQRNKGNFPGRFSGRQFSNSRSEMNVSTLELGDSALYLCASSLEQGGGYGYTFGSGTRLTVV.

The rearrangement uses TRBV27 and TRBJ1-2, with no clear D. The CDR3 is made up of 10 amino acids. V gave up 7 bases and J gave up 3 bases, with 3 bases separating them. Germline CDR1 and CDR2: MNHEY and SMNVEV (reference sequence). For the CDR3, the DNA is TGTGCCAGCAAAGACTATGGCTACACCTTC. Translation: CASKDYGYTF.

The chain joins TRBV7-2 to TRBJ1-1; no firm D call. Per germline, CDR1 SGHTA and CDR2 FQGNSA. Trimming stripped 3 bases from V and 2 bases from J, with 13 bases between. This CDR3 spans 15 amino acids. CDR3 DNA sequence: TGTGCCAGCAGCTTCCTCTCTGTGGCTAACACTGAAGCTTTCTTT. It encodes CASSFLSVANTEAFF.

The CDR3 region is CASRLDRDAEAFF. For the CDR3, the DNA is TGTGCCAGCAGACTAGACAGGGACGCTGAAGCTTTCTTT. This chain joins TRBV5-4 and TRBJ1-1; 7 bases are a match to TRBD1. The CDR3 is 13 residues long. The V and J ends lost 5 bases and 6 bases, in that order; junction bases with no gene match: 7. Germline CDR1 is SGHNT and CDR2 is YYREEE (reference sequence).

The chain has TRBV10-2 and TRBJ2-7, with unresolved D. This CDR3 is built from 11 residues. Trimming left V 6 bases short and J 5 bases short, with 8 bases between. Germline V gene data show CDR1 as WSHSY and CDR2 as SAAADI. The CDR3 coding sequence is TGCGCCAGCAGGTTGGGGAACGAGCAGTACTTC. Amino acid sequence: CASRLGNEQYF.

This clone was recorded only once. V and J are TRBV28 and TRBJ2-4; 14 nucleotides align to TRBD2. V shed 5 bases and J 9 bases; nucleotides not matched to a gene: 15. CDR1 is MDHEN, CDR2 SYDVKM, per germline. CDR3 length: 18 residues. The CDR3 DNA reads TGTGCCAGCAGTATAGGGACTAGCGGGAGTAGTGGGGTTGGCATTCAGTACTTC. It is translated as CASSIGTSGSSGVGIQYF.

This clone has only one observation. The V gene is TRBV28, the J gene TRBJ2-2; 10 nucleotides align to TRBD1. V was pared by 3 bases and J by 3 bases, with 7 bases of the junction left unmatched. The CDR3 is 17 amino acids. Germline loops: CDR1 MDHEN, CDR2 SYDVKM. This CDR3 reads CASSFAGQGFHTGELFF. As DNA, the CDR3 is TGTGCCAGCAGTTTCGCGGGACAGGGGTTTCACACCGGGGAGCTGTTTTTT.

This clone has just a few counts. The J gene is TRBJ1-1, the V gene TRBV28; a weak D match, TRBD1 (5 bases). CDR3 length: 16 residues. Germline V gene sequence: CDR1 MDHEN, CDR2 SYDVKM. The V end lost 5 bases, the J end lost 0 bases, and 16 bases lay between the germline ends. Here the CDR3 reads CASSPRGSAMNTEAFF. CDR3 nucleotides: TGTGCCAGCAGTCCCCGGGGGTCGGCGATGAACACTGAAGCTTTCTTT.